This T cell receptor (beta chain) stems from a study of blood T cells in healthy people across ages. Study-wide context: Per two T cells, about one barcoded beta molecule was captured through template switching.

The ends were cut back, 2 bases at V and 7 bases at J, with 20 bases in the middle. The CDR3 length is 16 residues. Germline loops: CDR1 MGHDK, CDR2 SYGVNS. Remarks on this clonotype: Its antigen is unknown.

The study drew donors from healthy Caucasian individuals in Russia aged roughly 6 to 95. Drawing of peripheral blood yielded about 10 milliliters from each donor. Study observations and caveats: Older age coincided with a roughly linear decline in TCR beta diversity per million T cells.

Through a sample-barcoded 5' primer and a J-beta primer mix, a second PCR was run for roughly 6 to 11 cycles. TCRdb passed the 5' RACE reads through MiXCR, listing each CDR3 protein once. The table lists approximately 690,000 distinct CDR3 sequences, under 65% of them singletons. The V and J genes are TRBV25-1 and TRBJ2-5, with D possibly matching TRBD1 (7 bases). The sequencing sample was made of blood. The receptor comes from a man between 60 and 70 years old in good health. The CDR3: CASSERGGTDAGTQYF. The CDR3 bases are TGTGCCAGCAGTGAACGCGGCGGGACAGACGCGGGGACCCAGTACTTC.